The next 27 T cell receptor beta chains were all read from a single sample in a study of cytomegalovirus exposure and HLA in healthy donors. 60 Vbeta and 13 Jbeta primers were used in PCR. Using immunoSEQ multiplex PCR, the repertoire was profiled, and TCRdb retains in-frame clones only, with some absent. The sample carries under 150,000 clones, roughly a tenth recorded once. Sample: PBMCs. The source of these receptors is a male donor in good health and CMV-seronegative.

This clone was seen a handful of times. The J gene is TRBJ2-1, the V gene TRBV7-9; D is unclear. The V gene lost 5 bases and the J gene lost 0 bases, with 5 bases spanning the gap. This CDR3 has 13 residues. Germline V lookup: CDR1 SEHNR, CDR2 FQNEAQ (reference sequence). DNA of the CDR3: TGTGCCAGCAGCCATAGCTCCTACAATGAGCAGTTCTTC. The encoded protein is CASSHSSYNEQFF.

This clone was counted only a few times. The J gene is TRBJ1-1, the V gene TRBV28; 7 nucleotides agree with TRBD1. Trimming removed 3 bases from V and 4 bases from J; junction bases left unmatched: 14. The length of the CDR3 is 17 residues. Germline assignment: CDR1 MDHEN and CDR2 SYDVKM. CDR3 DNA sequence: TGTGCCAGCAGTTTGGGGCAGGGGGGTAGGGGGAGCACTGAAGCTTTCTTT. Translation: CASSLGQGGRGSTEAFF.

CDR3 sequence reads: CASSYGGQAAFGELFF. CDR3 coding DNA: TGTGCCAGCAGTTACGGCGGACAGGCGGCTTTCGGGGAGCTGTTTTTT. The chain is built from TRBV6-5 and TRBJ2-2; TRBD1 aligns across 7 bases. From germline, CDR1 is MNHEY and CDR2 SVGAGI. V lost 2 bases and J lost 7; bases outside the gene matches: 10. The CDR3 spans 16 residues.

The chain links TRBV11-2 to TRBJ2-5; TRBD1 might be the D (5 bases). V lost 2 bases, J lost 4 bases, and 11 bases lay in between. Per the germline V gene, CDR1 is SGHAT and CDR2 is FQNNGV. This CDR3 is built from 14 residues. The CDR3 protein is CASSLTGPRETQYF. The CDR3 region has the DNA TGTGCCAGCAGCTTAACAGGCCCCCGAGAGACCCAGTACTTC.

The CDR3 spells CASSLGLAGGGSYEQYF. CDR3 nucleotides: TGCGCCAGCAGCCTGGGACTAGCGGGAGGAGGGTCCTACGAGCAGTACTTC. The rearrangement links TRBV5-1 to TRBJ2-7, with 15 bases identical to TRBD2. The CDR3 is 17 amino acids. V shed 4 bases, J shed 1 base, and the junction held 6 bases outside the gene matches. Germline V CDR1 and CDR2: SGHRS, YFSETQ.

The chain couples TRBV19 to TRBJ2-1, with 7 positions matching TRBD1. This CDR3 is 15 amino acids long. In germline, CDR1 is LNHDA, CDR2 SQIVND (reference sequence). V lost 5 bases, J lost 0 bases, and 4 bases stayed unmatched. The CDR3 spells CASSRDSSSYNEQFF. CDR3 nucleotide sequence: TGTGCCAGTAGTCGGGACAGCAGCTCCTACAATGAGCAGTTCTTC. Full variable domain (outside the CDR3, taken from reference TRBV19 and TRBJ2-1): DGGITQSPKYLFRKEGQNVTLSCEQNLNHDAMYWYRQDPGQGLRLIYYSQIVNDFQKGDIAEGYSVSREKKESFPLTVTSAQKNPTAFYLCASSRDSSSYNEQFFGPGTRLTVL.

This clone has only a few counts. The V and J genes are TRBV10-3 and TRBJ1-1, with 9 bases fitting TRBD1. The trim removed 4 bases at V and 2 bases at J, leaving 11 bases unmatched. Germline CDR1 ENHRY, CDR2 SYGVKD. The CDR3 totals 17 residues. The CDR3, as DNA: TGTGCCATCAGTGCCCCAGCCGGGACAGGGTATAACACTGAAGCTTTCTTT. It yields the protein CAISAPAGTGYNTEAFF.

The gene calls are TRBV28 and TRBJ1-3, with TRBD1 as a possible D gene (5 bases). Germline lookup yields CDR1 MDHEN and CDR2 SYDVKM. The CDR3 is made up of 17 amino acids. Trimming removed 6 bases at V and 2 bases at J, with 20 bases between. CDR3 residues: CASRLGGGRPAGNTIYF. DNA of the CDR3: TGTGCCAGCAGATTGGGCGGGGGACGCCCTGCTGGAAACACCATATATTTT.

This clone has more than one count but fewer than ten. The rearrangement uses TRBV29-1 and TRBJ2-3; 11 bases agree with TRBD2. With 1 base clipped from V and 2 bases from J, the junction kept 5 bases outside the gene matches. Looked up from germline, CDR1 is SQVTM and CDR2 is ANQGSEA. The CDR3 length is 16 residues. As DNA, the CDR3 is TGCAGCGTTGAAGGGCTAGCGGGGGGATTCACAGATACGCAGTATTTT. It translates to CSVEGLAGGFTDTQYF.

This clone was detected a few times. This rearrangement joins TRBV5-1 to TRBJ1-1; 11 bases are shared with TRBD1. Looked up from germline, CDR1 is SGHRS and CDR2 is YFSETQ. CDR3 length: 15 residues. The J segment lost 5 bases and the V segment lost 4 bases, leaving 7 bases of the junction unmatched. The CDR3 loop is CASSDSDRGRTEAFF. CDR3 nucleotides: TGCGCCAGCAGCGACTCGGACAGGGGGCGAACTGAAGCTTTCTTT. Supplemented by reference TRBV5-1 and TRBJ1-1, the full variable domain reads KAGVTQTPRYLIKTRGQQVTLSCSPISGHRSVSWYQQTPGQGLQFLFEYFSETQRNKGNFPGRFSGRQFSNSRSEMNVSTLELGDSALYLCASSDSDRGRTEAFFGQGTRLTVV.

This clone was detected a few times. The V gene is TRBV27, the J gene TRBJ2-2, with 9 bases identical to TRBD2. In germline, CDR1 is MNHEY, CDR2 SMNVEV (reference sequence). There are 15 residues in the CDR3. V was pared by 1 base and J by 6 bases, with 3 bases of the junction left unmatched. The CDR3 DNA reads TGTGCCAGCAGTTTATTAGCGGGGGCCCCCGGGGAGCTGTTTTTT. Its protein product is CASSLLAGAPGELFF.

This clone was picked up a small number of times. This chain uses TRBV5-4 with TRBJ1-3; D uncertain. Germline V CDR1 and CDR2: SGHNT, YYREEE (reference sequence). There are 16 residues in the CDR3. The ends were cut back, 0 bases at V and 0 bases at J, with 10 bases in the middle. CDR3 in amino acids: CASSLGQSRSGNTIYF. In nucleotides, the CDR3 is TGTGCCAGCAGCTTGGGGCAGTCTCGCTCTGGAAACACCATATATTTT.

This chain links TRBV18 with TRBJ1-1; D is unresolved. CDR3 length: 15 residues. Trimming took 3 bases from V and 0 from J, leaving 11 bases between them. Germline V lookup: CDR1 KGHSH, CDR2 LQKENI. Written as DNA, the CDR3 is TGTGCCAGCTCACCTGCTACTGCGATGAACACTGAAGCTTTCTTT. Encoded protein: CASSPATAMNTEAFF.

The chain uses TRBV28 and TRBJ1-5; no clear D gene. Looked up from germline, CDR1 is MDHEN and CDR2 is SYDVKM. The CDR3 has 14 residues. Trimming removed 7 bases from V and 3 bases from J, with 13 bases in between. The CDR3 DNA reads as TGTGCCAGCAATTGGGAGGGAATCAATCAGCCCCAGCATTTT. Translated, it gives CASNWEGINQPQHF.

The chain employs TRBV7-9 and TRBJ1-3; D gene unclear. The germline V gene encodes CDR1 SEHNR and CDR2 FQNEAQ (reference sequence). The CDR3 totals 12 residues. Written as DNA, the CDR3 is TGTGCTATTTTCGGCGGTGGAAACACCATATATTTT. It encodes CAIFGGGNTIYF.

A single count supports this clone. The chain combines TRBV28 with TRBJ1-1, with D possibly being TRBD1 (5 bases). V lost 3 bases, J lost 0 bases, and 11 bases lay in between. This CDR3 spans 15 amino acids. CDR1 is MDHEN, CDR2 SYDVKM, per germline. CDR3 nucleotides: TGTGCCAGCAGTTTGAGGAGGGGAGTGAACACTGAAGCTTTCTTT. Its protein is CASSLRRGVNTEAFF.

The genes are TRBV2 and TRBJ2-7; TRBD1 matches 7 bases. The CDR3 is 15 residues long. CDR1 is SNHLY, CDR2 FYNNEI, per germline. Losses at the gene ends were 2 bases for V and 2 bases for J; bases not matched to a gene: 6. CDR3 in DNA: TGTGCCAGCAGTGAAAGACAGGGTTCTACCTACGAGCAGTACTTC. Its protein is CASSERQGSTYEQYF.

The CDR3, as DNA: TGTGCCTGGGAGGCCGGGGGAAGCAACATTCAGTACTTC. Its translation is CAWEAGGSNIQYF. The chain combines TRBV30 with TRBJ2-4; perhaps TRBD2 as D (6 bases). V dropped 5 bases and J dropped 7 bases, with 15 bases sitting between them. The V gene's germline CDR1 is GTSNPN and CDR2 SVGIG (reference sequence). The CDR3 consists of 13 residues.

This clone was seen only a few times. The V call is TRBV9, the J call TRBJ2-5; no reliable D call. V shed 0 bases and J shed 2 bases, with 8 bases lying between them. This CDR3 has 14 residues. CDR1 is SGDLS and CDR2 is YYNGEE in the germline V gene. This CDR3 reads CASSVAGQQETQYF. The CDR3 DNA reads as TGTGCCAGCAGCGTAGCAGGTCAGCAAGAGACCCAGTACTTC. The entire variable domain, with the rest obtained from reference TRBV9 and TRBJ2-5, is as follows: DSGVTQTPKHLITATGQRVTLRCSPRSGDLSVYWYQQSLDQGLQFLIQYYNGEERAKGNILERFSAQQFPDLHSELNLSSLELGDSALYFCASSVAGQQETQYFGPGTRLLVL.

The genes are TRBV5-6 and TRBJ1-5, with TRBD1 identical over 8 bases. Trimming at V came to 1 base and at J to 1 base, leaving 1 base not matched to a gene. CDR1 is SGHDT and CDR2 is YYEEEE in the germline V gene. The CDR3 covers 15 residues. The CDR3 DNA reads TGTGCCAGCAGCTTGCGGACAGGGAGCAATCAGCCCCAGCATTTT. The encoded protein is CASSLRTGSNQPQHF.

The chain employs TRBV7-3 and TRBJ2-1; D remains ambiguous. The V end was cut by 1 base, the J end by 0 bases, with 13 bases between. The CDR3 totals 17 residues. From germline, CDR1 is SGHTA and CDR2 FQGTGA. CDR3 bases: TGTGCCAGCAGCTTAAGGCCGCCCACCAACTCCTACAATGAGCAGTTCTTC. Amino acid sequence: CASSLRPPTNSYNEQFF.

The J gene is TRBJ2-1, the V gene TRBV9, with D perhaps TRBD2 (6 bases). This CDR3 comprises 15 residues. CDR1 and CDR2 (germline): SGDLS, YYNGEE. V was pared by 0 bases and J by 2 bases, with 9 bases between. The DNA of the CDR3 is TGTGCCAGCAGCGTAGGCCTAGCGCCCTACAATGAGCAGTTCTTC. It yields the protein CASSVGLAPYNEQFF.

V and J are TRBV10-1 and TRBJ1-1, with TRBD1 identical over 8 bases. The CDR3 runs to 11 residues. Germline CDR1 is WNHNN and CDR2 is SYGVQD (reference sequence). Written as DNA, the CDR3 is TGCGCTTCGACAGGGGCCACTGAAGCTTTCTTT. This sequence encodes CASTGATEAFF.

This clone was observed a handful of times. The V call is TRBV27, the J call TRBJ1-2, with TRBD1 matching 10 bases. The germline CDR1 and CDR2 sequences are MNHEY and SMNVEV (reference sequence). Trimming at V came to 1 base and at J to 8 bases, leaving 13 bases not matched to a gene. This CDR3 spans 17 amino acids. The CDR3 region has the DNA TGTGCCAGCAGTTTATACCCGGGACAGGGGAATTCGGACGGCTACACCTTC. It encodes CASSLYPGQGNSDGYTF.

The rearrangement links TRBV4-1 to TRBJ1-3; maybe TRBD1 (5 bases). Germline values: CDR1 MGHRA, CDR2 YSYEKL. Between the trimmed V and J ends, which lost 0 bases and 1 base, there was a span of 10 bases. The CDR3 is 16 residues long. The CDR3 DNA reads as TGCGCCAGCAGCCAAGACCGGACACTGTCTGGAAACACCATATATTTT. Protein: CASSQDRTLSGNTIYF.

This clone was detected a few times. The rearrangement joins TRBV6-1 to TRBJ2-1; D remains ambiguous. The germline V gene has CDR1 MNHNS and CDR2 SASEGT. V was trimmed by 4 bases and J by 3 bases, leaving 4 bases between them. This CDR3 contains 12 residues. CDR3 sequence: CASSVYYNEQFF. As DNA, the CDR3 is TGTGCCAGCAGTGTATACTACAATGAGCAGTTCTTC.

This clone has just a few counts. V usage is TRBV7-8 and J usage is TRBJ1-1, with D possibly being TRBD1 (6 bases). With 3 bases removed from V and 1 base from J, the gap between germline ends came to 6 bases. The CDR3 consists of 13 residues. The germline gives CDR1 SGHVS, CDR2 FQNEAQ. CDR3 residues: CASSFRGNTEAFF. The CDR3 nucleotides are TGTGCCAGCAGCTTCAGGGGGAACACTGAAGCTTTCTTT.